A single sample gave rise to the 28 T cell receptor beta chains below, sequenced in a study of T cells expressing NK-cell markers. TCRdb re-called the 5' RACE reads and catalogs CDR3 proteins one per entry, DNA excluded. Its table records about 460,000 distinct CDR3 sequences. Specimen: blood T cells: a sorted CD56 or NKG2C T cell subset, CD4+ or CD8+ T cells, or bulk PBMC T cells (not recorded which). Every receptor here comes from a woman aged 45-65 years in good health.

The CDR3 protein is CASSASDGIYGYTF. V gene TRBV9 combines with J gene TRBJ1-2. Germline CDR1 reads SGDLS; CDR2 reads YYNGEE. This CDR3 has 14 residues.

The chain joins TRBV5-1 to TRBJ2-3; TCRdb outputs TRBD2, but without DNA this stays unchecked. CDR3 length: 18 residues. Germline V lookup: CDR1 SGHRS, CDR2 YFSETQ. CDR3 protein: CASTASGGGYRGSDTQYF.

This sequence joins TRBV29-1 and TRBJ1-3. Looked up from germline, CDR1 is SQVTM and CDR2 is ANQGSEA. This CDR3 region has 11 residues. CDR3 sequence reads: CSGRSGNTIYF. The full variable domain, rest sourced from reference TRBV29-1 and TRBJ1-3, is SAVISQKPSRDICQRGTSLTIQCQVDSQVTMMFWYRQQPGQSLTLIATANQGSEATYESGFVIDKFPISRPNLTFSTLTVSNMSPEDSSIYLCSGRSGNTIYFGEGSWLTVV.

J is TRBJ2-1 and V is TRBV20-1; TCRdb lists TRBD1, though no DNA is available to test this call. The V gene's germline CDR1 is DFQATT and CDR2 SNEGSKA (reference sequence). This CDR3 has 12 residues. The CDR3: CSARRGLDEQFF.

The chain carries TRBV19 and TRBJ1-1; TCRdb outputs TRBD1, but without DNA this stays unchecked. The CDR3 spans 13 residues. CDR1 is LNHDA, CDR2 SQIVND, per germline (reference sequence). The CDR3 sequence: CASNPMGGIEAFF.

The chain recombines TRBV5-1 with TRBJ2-1; TCRdb lists TRBD2, though no DNA is available to test this call. The CDR3 is made up of 15 amino acids. Looked up from germline, CDR1 is SGHRS and CDR2 is YFSETQ. The CDR3 sequence is CASSISGTSKNEQFF.

The chain carries TRBV5-6 and TRBJ2-1. Germline CDR1 reads SGHDT; CDR2 reads YYEEEE. This CDR3 contains 13 residues. CDR3 sequence reads: CASSLSGSNEQFF.

The chain uses TRBV7-2 and TRBJ1-4. Germline loops: CDR1 SGHTA, CDR2 FQGNSA. The CDR3 consists of 15 residues. CDR3 residues: CASSVRRVPNEKLFF.

V is TRBV11-2 and J is TRBJ2-5; TCRdb names TRBD2, which stays unverified in the absence of DNA. CDR3 size: 12 residues. CDR1 and CDR2 from the germline V gene are SGHAT and FQNNGV. CDR3 in amino acids: CASGTIQETQYF.

V and J are TRBV20-1 and TRBJ1-2; the D call of TRBD1 rests on TCRdb alone, since no DNA is present to check it. CDR3 length: 13 amino acids. In germline, CDR1 is DFQATT, CDR2 SNEGSKA (reference sequence). CDR3 sequence reads: CSAAGDSTYGYTF.

V and J are TRBV29-1 and TRBJ2-5. The V gene's germline CDR1 is SQVTM and CDR2 ANQGSEA. The CDR3 runs 14 residues. The CDR3 sequence: CSVEDRNGQETQYF. The full variable domain, with the rest looked up from reference TRBV29-1 and TRBJ2-5, is SAVISQKPSRDICQRGTSLTIQCQVDSQVTMMFWYRQQPGQSLTLIATANQGSEATYESGFVIDKFPISRPNLTFSTLTVSNMSPEDSSIYLCSVEDRNGQETQYFGPGTRLLVL.

This CDR3 reads CASRRQGNEQFF. The gene calls are TRBV12-3 or TRBV12-4 and TRBJ2-1; TCRdb's D gene call, TRBD1, goes unchecked for lack of DNA. The CDR3 has 12 amino acids.

This chain joins TRBV7-8 and TRBJ2-2; no DNA is available, so the TRBD1 call from TCRdb remains unchecked. The germline gives CDR1 SGHVS, CDR2 FQNEAQ. The CDR3 runs to 19 residues. The CDR3 sequence: CASSSPRDRGVTSTGELFF.

This chain links TRBV12-3 or TRBV12-4 with TRBJ2-2; the D call of TRBD1 rests on TCRdb alone, since no DNA is present to check it. The CDR3 is 15 residues long. The CDR3 reads CASSSGTVLTGELFF.

The V gene is TRBV27, the J gene TRBJ1-4. The CDR3 extends over 13 amino acids. Germline CDR1 reads MNHEY; CDR2 reads SMNVEV (reference sequence). CDR3 amino acids: CASSSTFYEKLFF.

The chain is built from TRBV20-1 and TRBJ2-1; the TCRdb D gene call, TRBD2, has no DNA to confirm it. Germline V gene sequence: CDR1 DFQATT, CDR2 SNEGSKA (reference sequence). CDR3 length: 15 residues. CDR3 sequence reads: CSARDQREGLREQFF.

CDR3 sequence reads: CATSRKTGAEQYF. The chain is built from TRBV15 and TRBJ2-7; TCRdb indicates TRBD1, and absent DNA this call remains unverified. The V gene's germline CDR1 is LNHNV and CDR2 YYDKDF (reference sequence). The CDR3 runs to 13 residues.

The CDR3 reads CASRISSGNTIYF. The chain employs TRBV5-1 and TRBJ1-3. The CDR3 extends over 13 amino acids. Per the germline V gene, CDR1 is SGHRS and CDR2 is YFSETQ.

The chain is built from TRBV6-5 and TRBJ1-4; TCRdb picks TRBD1, but there is no DNA to check that call. The CDR3 length is 16 residues. Germline V gives CDR1 MNHEY, CDR2 SVGAGI. The CDR3 loop is CASSYSSRVTNEKLFF.

This rearrangement joins TRBV24-1 to TRBJ2-3; as DNA is missing, the TRBD1 call by TCRdb cannot be tested. The CDR3 covers 15 residues. In germline, CDR1 is KGHDR, CDR2 SFDVKD. The CDR3 spells CATSDRTDPGDTQYF.

The gene calls are TRBV11-2 and TRBJ2-3; TCRdb calls TRBD2, which cannot be checked without DNA. This CDR3 region has 14 residues. CDR1 and CDR2 (germline): SGHAT, FQNNGV. This chain's CDR3 is CASSFSQGRDTQYF.

The chain uses TRBV15 and TRBJ2-5; TCRdb outputs TRBD1, but without DNA this stays unchecked. This CDR3 contains 15 residues. Germline values: CDR1 LNHNV, CDR2 YYDKDF (reference sequence). This chain's CDR3 is CATSKQEGDTKTQYF. The full variable domain, with the rest looked up from reference TRBV15 and TRBJ2-5, is DAMVIQNPRYQVTQFGKPVTLSCSQTLNHNVMYWYQQKSSQAPKLLFHYYDKDFNNEADTPDNFQSRRPNTSFCFLDIRSPGLGDTAMYLCATSKQEGDTKTQYFGPGTRLLVL.

The V gene is TRBV12-3 or TRBV12-4, the J gene TRBJ1-1; there is no DNA to check the TCRdb D call of TRBD1. The CDR3 has 14 amino acids. CDR3 loop: CASRGTGKGTEAFF.

The chain has TRBV3-1 and TRBJ2-1; TCRdb returns TRBD1, unconfirmable since there is no DNA. The CDR3 covers 15 residues. Germline assignment: CDR1 LGHDT and CDR2 YNNKEL (reference sequence). The CDR3: CASSPGTGPYNEQFF.

This chain's CDR3 is CASKGRNYEQYF. The chain combines TRBV11-1 with TRBJ2-7; as DNA is missing, the TRBD1 call by TCRdb cannot be tested. This CDR3 is 12 amino acids long. Germline CDR1 reads SGHAT; CDR2 reads FQDESV (reference sequence).

This chain links TRBV7-7 with TRBJ2-5; TCRdb calls TRBD1, which cannot be checked without DNA. Germline V gene lookup returns CDR1 SSHAT and CDR2 FNYEAQ (reference sequence). The length of the CDR3 is 15 residues. The CDR3 spells CASSLAGTHEETQYF. The full variable domain, completed using reference TRBV7-7 and TRBJ2-5, is GAGVSQSPRYKVTKRGQDVTLRCDPISSHATLYWYQQALGQGPEFLTYFNYEAQPDKSGLPSDRFSAERPEGSISTLTIQRTEQRDSAMYRCASSLAGTHEETQYFGPGTRLLVL.

The J gene is TRBJ2-2, the V gene TRBV30; TCRdb selects TRBD2, and the lack of DNA leaves this call unchecked. The CDR3 covers 17 residues. The germline V gene has CDR1 GTSNPN and CDR2 SVGIG (reference sequence). CDR3 loop: CAWSPPRRSGTTGELFF.

The chain links TRBV7-3 to TRBJ2-1; TCRdb returns TRBD1, unconfirmable since there is no DNA. Germline loops: CDR1 SGHTA, CDR2 FQGTGA. This CDR3 has 14 amino acids. The CDR3 sequence: CASSLQGNDNEQFF.